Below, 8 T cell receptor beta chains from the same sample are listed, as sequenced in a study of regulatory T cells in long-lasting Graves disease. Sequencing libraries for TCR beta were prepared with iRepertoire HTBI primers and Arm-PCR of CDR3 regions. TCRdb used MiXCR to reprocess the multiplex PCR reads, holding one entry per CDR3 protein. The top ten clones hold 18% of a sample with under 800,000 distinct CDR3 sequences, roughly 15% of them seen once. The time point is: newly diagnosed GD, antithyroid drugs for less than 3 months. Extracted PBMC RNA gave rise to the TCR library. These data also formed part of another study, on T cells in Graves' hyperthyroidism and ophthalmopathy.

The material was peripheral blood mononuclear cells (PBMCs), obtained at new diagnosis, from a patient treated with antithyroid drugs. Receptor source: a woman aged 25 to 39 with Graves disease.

CDR3 DNA: TGTGCCAGCTCACGAACCTTGGGGGAGACCCAGTTCTTC. This translates into CASSRTLGETQFF. The chain has TRBV18 and TRBJ2-1; the D gene could be TRBD1 or TRBD2 (5 bases each). Germline V CDR1 and CDR2: KGHSH, LQKENI. This CDR3 region has 13 residues. Trimming cost V 4 bases and J 13 bases, with 17 bases left between them. The full variable domain, completed using reference TRBV18 and TRBJ2-1, is NAGVMQNPRHLVRRRGQEARLRCSPMKGHSHVYWYRQLPEEGLKFMVYLQKENIIDESGMPKERFSAEFPKEGPSILRIQQVVRGDSAAYFCASSRTLGETQFFGPGTRLTVL.

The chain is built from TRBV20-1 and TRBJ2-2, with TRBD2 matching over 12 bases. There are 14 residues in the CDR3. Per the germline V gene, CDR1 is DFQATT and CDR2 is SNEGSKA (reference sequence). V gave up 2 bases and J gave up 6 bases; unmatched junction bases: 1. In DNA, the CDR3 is TGCAGTGCTAGAAGACTAGCGGGAGCCGGGGAGCTGTTTTTT. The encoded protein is CSARRLAGAGELFF.

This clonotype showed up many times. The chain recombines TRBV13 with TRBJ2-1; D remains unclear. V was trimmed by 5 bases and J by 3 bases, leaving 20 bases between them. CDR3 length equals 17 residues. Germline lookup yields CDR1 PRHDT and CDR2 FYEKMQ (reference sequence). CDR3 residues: CASSLSLAPEGYNEQFF. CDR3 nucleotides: TGTGCCAGCAGCCTCTCGTTGGCCCCAGAAGGCTACAATGAGCAGTTCTTC.

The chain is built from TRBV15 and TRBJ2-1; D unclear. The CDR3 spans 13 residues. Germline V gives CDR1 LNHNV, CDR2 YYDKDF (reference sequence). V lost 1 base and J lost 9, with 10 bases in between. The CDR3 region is CATSRGIQSEQFF. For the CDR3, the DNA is TGTGCCACCAGCAGAGGAATTCAGTCTGAGCAGTTCTTC.

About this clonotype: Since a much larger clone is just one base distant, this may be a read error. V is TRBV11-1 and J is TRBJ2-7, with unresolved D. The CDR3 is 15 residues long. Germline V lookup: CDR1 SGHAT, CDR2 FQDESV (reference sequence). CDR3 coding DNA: TGTGCCAGCAGCTTAGGCCGTCTAGGCTCCTACGAGCGGTACTTC. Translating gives CASSLGRLGSYERYF.

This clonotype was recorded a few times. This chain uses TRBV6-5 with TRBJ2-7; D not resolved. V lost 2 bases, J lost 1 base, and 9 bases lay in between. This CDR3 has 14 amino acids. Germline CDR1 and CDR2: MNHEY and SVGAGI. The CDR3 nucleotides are TGTGCCAGCAGTTACGCGGCCGCATCCTACGAGCAGTACTTC. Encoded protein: CASSYAAASYEQYF.

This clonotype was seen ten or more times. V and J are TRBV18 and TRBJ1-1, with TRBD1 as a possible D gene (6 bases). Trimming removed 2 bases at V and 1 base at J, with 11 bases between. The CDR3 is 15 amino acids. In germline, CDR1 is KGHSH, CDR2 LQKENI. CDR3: CASSPTGHRNTEAFF. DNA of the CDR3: TGTGCCAGCTCACCAACGGGACACCGGAACACTGAAGCTTTCTTT. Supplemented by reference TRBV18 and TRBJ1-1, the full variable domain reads NAGVMQNPRHLVRRRGQEARLRCSPMKGHSHVYWYRQLPEEGLKFMVYLQKENIIDESGMPKERFSAEFPKEGPSILRIQQVVRGDSAAYFCASSPTGHRNTEAFFGQGTRLTVV.

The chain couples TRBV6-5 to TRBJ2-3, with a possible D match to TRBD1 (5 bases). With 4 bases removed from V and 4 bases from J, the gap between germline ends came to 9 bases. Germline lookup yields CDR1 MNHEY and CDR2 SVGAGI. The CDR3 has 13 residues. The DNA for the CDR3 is TGTGCCAGCAGTTTTACAGGTCCAGATACGCAGTATTTT. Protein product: CASSFTGPDTQYF.